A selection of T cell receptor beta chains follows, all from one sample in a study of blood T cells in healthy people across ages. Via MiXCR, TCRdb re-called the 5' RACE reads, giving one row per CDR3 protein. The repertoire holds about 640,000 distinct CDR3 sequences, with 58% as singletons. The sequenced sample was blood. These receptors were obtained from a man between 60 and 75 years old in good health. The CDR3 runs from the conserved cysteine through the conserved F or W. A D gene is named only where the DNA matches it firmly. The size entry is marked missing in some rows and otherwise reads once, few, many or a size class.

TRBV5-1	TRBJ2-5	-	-	CASSLPTGSDQETQYF	TGCGCCAGCAGCTTGCCGACCGGGTCGGACCAAGAGACCCAGTACTTC
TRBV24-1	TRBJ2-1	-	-	CATSEQWTGHNEQFF	TGTGCCACCAGTGAGCAATGGACGGGGCACAATGAGCAGTTCTTC
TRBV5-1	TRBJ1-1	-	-	CASSPPSSGGTEAFF	TGCGCCAGCAGCCCACCGTCGAGCGGCGGCACTGAAGCTTTCTTT
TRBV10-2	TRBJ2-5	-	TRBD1	CASSESGTGRETQYF	TGCGCCAGCAGTGAGTCGGGGACAGGGCGGGAGACCCAGTACTTC
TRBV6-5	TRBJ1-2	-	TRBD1	CASSRQRDSYGYTF	TGTGCCAGCTCACGCCAACGGGACAGCTATGGCTACACCTTC
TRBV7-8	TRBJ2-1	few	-	CASSLALAAQFF	TGTGCCAGCAGCTTAGCATTGGCCGCGCAGTTCTTC
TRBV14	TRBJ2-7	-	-	CASSWTAYEQYF	TGTGCCAGCAGCTGGACAGCCTACGAGCAGTACTTC
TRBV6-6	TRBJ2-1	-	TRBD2	CASSRVTSGGSYNEQFF	TGTGCCAGCAGCCGCGTGACTAGCGGGGGCTCCTACAATGAGCAGTTCTTC
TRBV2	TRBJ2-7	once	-	CASSRLPPSFVAYEQYF	TGTGCCAGCAGTCGTCTACCCCCTTCCTTTGTCGCCTACGAGCAGTACTTC
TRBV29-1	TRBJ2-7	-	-	CSVEGGSVSSYEQYF	TGCAGCGTTGAAGGCGGCAGCGTAAGCTCCTACGAGCAGTACTTC
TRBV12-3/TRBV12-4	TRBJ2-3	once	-	CASSLRGRGWYF	TGTGCCAGCAGTTTAAGGGGACGGGGATGGTATTTT
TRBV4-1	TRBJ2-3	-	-	CASSQPIPSTDTQYF	TGCGCCAGCAGCCAGCCCATACCTAGCACAGATACGCAGTATTTT
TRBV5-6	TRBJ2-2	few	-	CASSFPNTGELFF	TGTGCCAGCAGCTTTCCGAACACCGGGGAGCTGTTTTTT
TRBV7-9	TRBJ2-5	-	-	CASSLAIGWDGETQYF	TGTGCCAGCAGCTTAGCGATAGGCTGGGACGGGGAGACCCAGTACTTC
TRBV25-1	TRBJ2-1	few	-	CASSARRISYNEQFF	TGTGCCAGCAGTGCTCGCAGGATCTCCTACAATGAGCAGTTCTTC
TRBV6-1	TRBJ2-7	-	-	CASSELGGAHEQYF	TGTGCCAGCAGTGAACTGGGGGGGGCTCACGAGCAGTACTTC
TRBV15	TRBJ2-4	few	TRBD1	CATSSTRFRDRVAKNIQYF	TGTGCCACCAGCAGCACCCGTTTCCGGGACAGGGTAGCCAAAAACATTCAGTACTTC
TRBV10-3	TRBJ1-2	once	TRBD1	CAISENRGANYGCTF	TGTGCCATCAGCGAAAACAGGGGAGCTAACTATGGCTGCACCTTC
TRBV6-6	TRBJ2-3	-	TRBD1	CASSYVAGGTNTQYF	TGTGCCAGCAGTTATGTGGCAGGGGGTACGAATACGCAGTATTTT
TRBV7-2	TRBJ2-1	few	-	CASSFSGTNEQFF	TGTGCCAGCAGCTTCTCCGGGACCAATGAGCAGTTCTTC
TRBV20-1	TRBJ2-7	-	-	CSARDPRGVSYEQYF	TGCAGTGCTAGAGACCCTAGAGGCGTCTCCTACGAGCAGTACTTC
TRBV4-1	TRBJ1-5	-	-	CASSQRGGRNQPQHF	TGCGCCAGCAGCCAGCGGGGAGGGCGAAATCAGCCCCAGCATTTT
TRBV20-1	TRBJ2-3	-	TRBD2	CSARVTSGGTGTQYF	TGCAGTGCTAGGGTAACTAGCGGGGGGACAGGTACGCAGTATTTT
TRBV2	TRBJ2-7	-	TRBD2	CASLFGLAGVLDEQYF	TGTGCCAGCCTTTTTGGACTAGCGGGGGTTCTCGACGAGCAGTACTTC
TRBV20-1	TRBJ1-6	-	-	CSAEETGRNSPLHF	TGCAGTGCAGAAGAAACAGGGAGGAATTCACCCCTCCACTTT
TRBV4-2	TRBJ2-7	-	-	CASSQGQYNEQYF	TGTGCCAGCAGCCAAGGACAATACAATGAGCAGTACTTC
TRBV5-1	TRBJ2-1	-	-	CASSINTANNEQFF	TGCGCCAGCAGCATAAATACAGCCAACAATGAGCAGTTCTTC
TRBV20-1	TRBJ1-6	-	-	CSARDGPEESPLHF	TGCAGTGCTAGAGATGGCCCCGAGGAATCACCCCTCCACTTT